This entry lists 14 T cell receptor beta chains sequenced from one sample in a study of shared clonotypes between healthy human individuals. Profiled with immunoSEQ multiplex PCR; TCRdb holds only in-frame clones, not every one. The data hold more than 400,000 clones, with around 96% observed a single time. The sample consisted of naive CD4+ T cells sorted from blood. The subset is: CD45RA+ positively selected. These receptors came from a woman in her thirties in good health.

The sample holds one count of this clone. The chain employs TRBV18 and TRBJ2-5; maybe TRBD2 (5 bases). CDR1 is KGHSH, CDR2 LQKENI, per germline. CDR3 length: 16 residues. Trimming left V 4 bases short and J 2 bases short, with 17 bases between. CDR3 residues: CASSRLLAGIQETQYF. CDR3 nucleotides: TGTGCCAGCTCACGCCTATTGGCGGGTATACAAGAGACCCAGTACTTC.

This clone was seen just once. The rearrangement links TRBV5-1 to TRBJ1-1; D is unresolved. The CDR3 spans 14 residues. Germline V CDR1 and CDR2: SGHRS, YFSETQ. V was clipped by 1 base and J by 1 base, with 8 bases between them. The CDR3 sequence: CASSLRHPNTEAFF. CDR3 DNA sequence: TGCGCCAGCAGCTTGCGTCACCCGAACACTGAAGCTTTCTTT.

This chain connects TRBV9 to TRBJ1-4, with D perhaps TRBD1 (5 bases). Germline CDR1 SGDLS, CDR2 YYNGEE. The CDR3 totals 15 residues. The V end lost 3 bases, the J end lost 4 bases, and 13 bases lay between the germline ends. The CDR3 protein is CASSGDRDLNEKLFF. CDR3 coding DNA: TGTGCCAGCAGCGGTGACAGAGACCTTAATGAAAAACTGTTTTTT.

CDR3 nucleotide sequence: TGCGCCAGCAGCTCGACTAGCGGCACATCCGGGGAGCTGTTTTTT. Protein: CASSSTSGTSGELFF. This chain links TRBV5-1 with TRBJ2-2; 9 bases agree with TRBD2. The V and J ends lost 3 bases and 6 bases, in that order; junction bases with no gene match: 6. The CDR3 extends over 15 amino acids. Germline V gene lookup returns CDR1 SGHRS and CDR2 YFSETQ.

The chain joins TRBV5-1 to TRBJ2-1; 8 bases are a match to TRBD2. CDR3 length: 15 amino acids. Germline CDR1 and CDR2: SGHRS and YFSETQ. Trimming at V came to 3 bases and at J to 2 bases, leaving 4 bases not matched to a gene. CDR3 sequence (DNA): TGCGCCAGCAGCTCGCGGGGGGCGACCTACAATGAGCAGTTCTTC. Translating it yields CASSSRGATYNEQFF.

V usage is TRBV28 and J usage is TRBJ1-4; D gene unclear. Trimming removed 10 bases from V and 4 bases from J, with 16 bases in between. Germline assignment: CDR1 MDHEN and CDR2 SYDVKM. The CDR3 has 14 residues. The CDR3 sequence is CATLVGPINEKLFF. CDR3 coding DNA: TGTGCCACCCTTGTCGGGCCTATTAATGAAAAACTGTTTTTT.

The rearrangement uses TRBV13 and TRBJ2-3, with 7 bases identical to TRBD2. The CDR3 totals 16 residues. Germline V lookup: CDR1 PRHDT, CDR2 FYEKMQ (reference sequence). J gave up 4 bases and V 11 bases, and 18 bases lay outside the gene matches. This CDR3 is CAVTLREGLAADTQYF. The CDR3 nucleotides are TGTGCCGTAACGTTGAGGGAGGGCCTTGCGGCAGATACGCAGTATTTT.

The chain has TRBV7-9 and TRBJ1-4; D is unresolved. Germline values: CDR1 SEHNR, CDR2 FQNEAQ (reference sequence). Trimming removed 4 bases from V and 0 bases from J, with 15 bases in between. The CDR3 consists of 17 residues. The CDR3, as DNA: TGTGCCAGCAGCTCAATCCTAACCCTAGCAACTAATGAAAAACTGTTTTTT. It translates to CASSSILTLATNEKLFF.

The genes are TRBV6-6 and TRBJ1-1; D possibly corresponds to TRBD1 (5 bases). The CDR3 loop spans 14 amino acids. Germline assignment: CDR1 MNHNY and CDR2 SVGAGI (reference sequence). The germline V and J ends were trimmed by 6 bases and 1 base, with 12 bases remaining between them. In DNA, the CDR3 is TGTGCCAGCAGGGATAGGGGTGGGAACACTGAAGCTTTCTTT. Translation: CASRDRGGNTEAFF.

In nucleotides, the CDR3 is TGTGCCAGCAGAAACACTGAAGCTTTCTTT. Translating it yields CASRNTEAFF. The V call is TRBV25-1, the J call TRBJ1-1; D unclear. The germline V gene has CDR1 MGHDK and CDR2 SYGVNS. The CDR3 spans 10 residues. Trimming removed 6 bases at V and 2 bases at J, with 1 base between.

CDR3 region: CASREQGGVEKLFF. CDR3 nucleotide sequence: TGTGCCAGCAGAGAACAGGGAGGAGTTGAAAAACTGTTTTTT. The V call is TRBV2, the J call TRBJ1-4; TRBD1 is a possible D gene (6 bases). Germline V gene lookup returns CDR1 SNHLY and CDR2 FYNNEI. The V end was cut by 6 bases, the J end by 7 bases, with 15 bases between. This CDR3 is built from 14 residues. Full variable domain (missing parts from reference TRBV2 and TRBJ1-4): EPEVTQTPSHQVTQMGQEVILRCVPISNHLYFYWYRQILGQKVEFLVSFYNNEISEKSEIFDDQFSVERPDGSNFTLKIRSTKLEDSAMYFCASREQGGVEKLFFGSGTQLSVL.

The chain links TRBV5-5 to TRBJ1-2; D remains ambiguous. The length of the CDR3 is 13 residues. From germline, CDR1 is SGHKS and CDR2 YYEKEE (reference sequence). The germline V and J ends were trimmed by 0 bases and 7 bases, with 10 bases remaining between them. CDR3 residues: CASSLGSSLGYTF. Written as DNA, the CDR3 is TGTGCCAGCAGCTTGGGTTCTAGCCTTGGCTACACCTTC.

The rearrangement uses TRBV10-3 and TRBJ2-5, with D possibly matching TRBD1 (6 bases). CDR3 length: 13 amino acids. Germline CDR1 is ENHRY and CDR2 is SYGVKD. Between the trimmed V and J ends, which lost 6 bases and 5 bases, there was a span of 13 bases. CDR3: CAIRPTGLETQYF. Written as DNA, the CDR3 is TGTGCCATCAGGCCCACAGGGTTGGAGACCCAGTACTTC.

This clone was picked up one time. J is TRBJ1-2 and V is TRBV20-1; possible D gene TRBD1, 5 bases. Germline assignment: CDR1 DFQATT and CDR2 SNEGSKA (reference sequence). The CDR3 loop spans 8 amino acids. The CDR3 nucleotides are TGCCGAGGGGACGGCTACACCTTC. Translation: CRGDGYTF.